One T cell receptor (beta chain) is described in this entry. Its antigen is still unknown. This sample was taken from a study of cytomegalovirus exposure and HLA in healthy donors. PCR primers comprised 60 Vbeta and 13 Jbeta primers. Clones were sequenced by immunoSEQ multiplex PCR, and TCRdb holds only the in-frame ones, with some missing. Of about 150,000 clones in the sample, 60% to 85% are singletons; the top ten hold 7%. The germline V gene has CDR1 SEHNR and CDR2 FQNEAQ (reference sequence). V was pared by 1 base and J by 1 base, with 10 bases between. CDR3 size: 15 residues. Study-wide points: Beyond CMV serostatus, there was no information to go on about immune exposure. In a later analysis, HLA-associated TCR beta chains were more clonally expanded than equally common others. TRBV6-2, TRBV6-3 and some other V segments were excluded as indistinguishable.

The chain employs TRBV7-9 and TRBJ1-1, with D hard to call. The TCR comes from a woman in her thirties or forties in good health and CMV-seropositive. The sequenced sample was PBMCs. The DNA for the CDR3 is TGTGCCAGCAGCTTAGGAGACACATGGAACACTGAAGCTTTCTTT. Translated: CASSLGDTWNTEAFF.